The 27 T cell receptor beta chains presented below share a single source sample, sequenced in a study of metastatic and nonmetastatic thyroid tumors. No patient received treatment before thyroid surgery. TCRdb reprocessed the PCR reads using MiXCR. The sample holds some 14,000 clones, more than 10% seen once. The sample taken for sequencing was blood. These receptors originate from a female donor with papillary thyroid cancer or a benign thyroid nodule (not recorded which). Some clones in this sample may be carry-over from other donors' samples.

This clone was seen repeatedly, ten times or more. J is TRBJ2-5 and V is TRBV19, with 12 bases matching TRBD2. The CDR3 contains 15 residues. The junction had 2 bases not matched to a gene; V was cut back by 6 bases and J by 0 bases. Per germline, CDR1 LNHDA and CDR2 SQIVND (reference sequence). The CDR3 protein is CASSRTSGDQETQYF. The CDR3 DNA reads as TGTGCCAGTAGCAGGACTAGCGGGGACCAAGAGACCCAGTACTTC. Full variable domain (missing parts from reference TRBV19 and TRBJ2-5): DGGITQSPKYLFRKEGQNVTLSCEQNLNHDAMYWYRQDPGQGLRLIYYSQIVNDFQKGDIAEGYSVSREKKESFPLTVTSAQKNPTAFYLCASSRTSGDQETQYFGPGTRLLVL.

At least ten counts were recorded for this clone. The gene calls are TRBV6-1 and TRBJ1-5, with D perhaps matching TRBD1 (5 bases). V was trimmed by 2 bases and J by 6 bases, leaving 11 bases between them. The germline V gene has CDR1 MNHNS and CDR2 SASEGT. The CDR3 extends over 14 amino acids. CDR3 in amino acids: CASSEQVGGQPQHF. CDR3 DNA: TGTGCCAGCAGTGAACAGGTCGGGGGTCAGCCCCAGCATTTT.

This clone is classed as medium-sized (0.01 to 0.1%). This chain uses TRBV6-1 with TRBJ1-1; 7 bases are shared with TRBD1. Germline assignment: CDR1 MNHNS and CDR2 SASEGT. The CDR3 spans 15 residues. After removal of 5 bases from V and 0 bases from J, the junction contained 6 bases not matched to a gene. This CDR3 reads CASSQGVSLNTEAFF. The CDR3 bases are TGTGCCAGCAGTCAGGGGGTCAGTCTGAACACTGAAGCTTTCTTT.

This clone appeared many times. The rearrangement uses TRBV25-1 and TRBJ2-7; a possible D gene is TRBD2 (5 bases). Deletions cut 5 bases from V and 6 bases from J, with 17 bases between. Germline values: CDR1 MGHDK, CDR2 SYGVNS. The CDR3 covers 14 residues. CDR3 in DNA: TGTGCCAGCAGTAAGAGACTGAAAGGAGGCGAGCAGTACTTC. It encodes CASSKRLKGGEQYF.

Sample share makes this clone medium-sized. CDR3 nucleotide sequence: TGTGCCAGCACTCGGATGGAGAGAACCGGGGAGCTGTTTTTT. Translated: CASTRMERTGELFF. The chain has TRBV12-3 or TRBV12-4 and TRBJ2-2, with unresolved D. This CDR3 contains 14 residues. V was cut by 7 bases and J by 5 bases, with 14 bases left in between.

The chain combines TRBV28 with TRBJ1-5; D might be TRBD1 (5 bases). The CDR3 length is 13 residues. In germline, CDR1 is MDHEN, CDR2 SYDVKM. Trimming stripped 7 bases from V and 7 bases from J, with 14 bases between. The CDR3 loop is CASILRAEQPQHF. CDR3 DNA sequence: TGTGCCAGCATCCTCAGGGCGGAACAGCCCCAGCATTTT.

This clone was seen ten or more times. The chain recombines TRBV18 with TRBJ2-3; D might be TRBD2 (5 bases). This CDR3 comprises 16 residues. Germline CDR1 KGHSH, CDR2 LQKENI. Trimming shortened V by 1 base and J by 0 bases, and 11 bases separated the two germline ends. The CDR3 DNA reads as TGTGCCAGCTCACCACGGGAGAGAATTAGCACAGATACGCAGTATTTT. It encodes CASSPRERISTDTQYF.

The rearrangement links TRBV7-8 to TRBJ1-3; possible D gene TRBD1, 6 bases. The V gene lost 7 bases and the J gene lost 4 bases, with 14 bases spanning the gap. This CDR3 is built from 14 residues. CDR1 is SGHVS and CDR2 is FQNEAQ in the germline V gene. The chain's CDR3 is CASKVTGSGNTIYF. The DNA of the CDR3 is TGTGCCAGCAAGGTTACAGGGTCGGGAAACACCATATATTTT.

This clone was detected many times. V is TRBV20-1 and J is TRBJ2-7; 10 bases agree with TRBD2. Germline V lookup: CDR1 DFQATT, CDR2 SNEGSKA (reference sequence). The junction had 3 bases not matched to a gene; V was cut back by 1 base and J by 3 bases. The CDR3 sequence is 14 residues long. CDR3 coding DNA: TGCAGTGCTAGAGCCGGGACTAGCGACTACGAGCAGTACTTC. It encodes CSARAGTSDYEQYF.

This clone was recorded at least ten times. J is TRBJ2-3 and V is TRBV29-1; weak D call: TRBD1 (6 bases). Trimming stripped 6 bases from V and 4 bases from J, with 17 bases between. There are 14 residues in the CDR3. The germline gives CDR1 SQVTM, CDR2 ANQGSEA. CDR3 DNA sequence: TGCAGCGTGAAACAGGGTGGTGTTTCAGATACGCAGTATTTT. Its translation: CSVKQGGVSDTQYF.

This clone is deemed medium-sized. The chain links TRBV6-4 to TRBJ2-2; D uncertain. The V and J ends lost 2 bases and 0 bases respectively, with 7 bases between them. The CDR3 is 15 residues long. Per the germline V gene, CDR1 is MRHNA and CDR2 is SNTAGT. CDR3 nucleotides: TGTGCCAGCAGTGACGATCCAGCGAACACCGGGGAGCTGTTTTTT. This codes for CASSDDPANTGELFF.

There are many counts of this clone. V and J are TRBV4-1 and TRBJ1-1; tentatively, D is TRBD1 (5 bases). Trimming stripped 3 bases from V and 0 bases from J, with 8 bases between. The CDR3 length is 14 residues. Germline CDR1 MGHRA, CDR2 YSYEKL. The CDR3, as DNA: TGCGCCAGCAGCCAGGGACTCCTGAACACTGAAGCTTTCTTT. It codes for CASSQGLLNTEAFF.

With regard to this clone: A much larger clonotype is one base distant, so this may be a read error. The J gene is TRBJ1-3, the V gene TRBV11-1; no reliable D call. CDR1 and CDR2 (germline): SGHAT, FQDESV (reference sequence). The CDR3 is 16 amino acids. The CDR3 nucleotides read TGTGCCAGCAGCACCAGCTCCCCTTACTCTGGGAACACCATATATTTT. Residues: CASSTSSPYSGNTIYF.

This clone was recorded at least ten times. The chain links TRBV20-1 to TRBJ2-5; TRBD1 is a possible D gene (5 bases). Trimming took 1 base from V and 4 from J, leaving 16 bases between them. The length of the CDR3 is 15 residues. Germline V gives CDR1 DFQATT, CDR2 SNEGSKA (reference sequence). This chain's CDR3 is CSARVGQSVGETQYF. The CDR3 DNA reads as TGCAGTGCTAGAGTGGGGCAAAGCGTAGGAGAGACCCAGTACTTC.

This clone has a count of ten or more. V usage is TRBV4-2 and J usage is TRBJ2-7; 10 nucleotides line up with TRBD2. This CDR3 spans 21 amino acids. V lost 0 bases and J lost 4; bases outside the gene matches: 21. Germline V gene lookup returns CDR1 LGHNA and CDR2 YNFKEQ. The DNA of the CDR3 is TGTGCCAGCAGCCAAGATGCCCCATTGTGGGCTAGCGGGGGATTGTCGTACGAGCAGTACTTC. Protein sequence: CASSQDAPLWASGGLSYEQYF.

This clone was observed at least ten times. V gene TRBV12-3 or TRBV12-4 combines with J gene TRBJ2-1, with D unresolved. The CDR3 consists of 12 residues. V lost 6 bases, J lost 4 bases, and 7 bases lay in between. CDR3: CASSADYNEQFF. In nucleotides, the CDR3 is TGTGCCAGCAGCGCTGATTACAATGAGCAGTTCTTC.

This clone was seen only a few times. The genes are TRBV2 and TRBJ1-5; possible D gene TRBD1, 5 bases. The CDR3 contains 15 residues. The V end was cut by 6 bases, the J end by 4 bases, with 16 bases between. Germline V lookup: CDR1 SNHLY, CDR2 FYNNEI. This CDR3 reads CASSPGTLSNQPQHF. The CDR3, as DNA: TGTGCCAGCAGCCCCGGGACGTTGTCAAATCAGCCCCAGCATTTT. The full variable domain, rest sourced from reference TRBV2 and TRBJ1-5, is EPEVTQTPSHQVTQMGQEVILRCVPISNHLYFYWYRQILGQKVEFLVSFYNNEISEKSEIFDDQFSVERPDGSNFTLKIRSTKLEDSAMYFCASSPGTLSNQPQHFGDGTRLSIL.

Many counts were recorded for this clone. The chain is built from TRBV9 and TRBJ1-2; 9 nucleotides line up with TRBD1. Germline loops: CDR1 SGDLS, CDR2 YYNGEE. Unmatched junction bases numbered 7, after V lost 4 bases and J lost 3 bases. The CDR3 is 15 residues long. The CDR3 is CASSPRDRVYYGYTF. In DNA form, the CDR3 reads TGTGCCAGCAGCCCCAGGGACAGGGTTTACTATGGCTACACCTTC.

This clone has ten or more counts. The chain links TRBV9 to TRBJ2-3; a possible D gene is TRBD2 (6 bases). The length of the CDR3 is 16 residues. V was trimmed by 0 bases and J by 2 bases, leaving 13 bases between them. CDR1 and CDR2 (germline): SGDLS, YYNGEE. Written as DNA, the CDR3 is TGTGCCAGCAGCGTAGGGGACTCAGGCCCCACAGATACGCAGTATTTT. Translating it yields CASSVGDSGPTDTQYF. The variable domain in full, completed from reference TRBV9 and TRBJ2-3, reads DSGVTQTPKHLITATGQRVTLRCSPRSGDLSVYWYQQSLDQGLQFLIQYYNGEERAKGNILERFSAQQFPDLHSELNLSSLELGDSALYFCASSVGDSGPTDTQYFGPGTRLTVL.

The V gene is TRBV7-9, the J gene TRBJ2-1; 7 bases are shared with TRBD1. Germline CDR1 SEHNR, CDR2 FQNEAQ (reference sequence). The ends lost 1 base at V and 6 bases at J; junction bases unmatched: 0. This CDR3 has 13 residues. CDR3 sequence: CASSLGTGNEQFF. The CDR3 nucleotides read TGTGCCAGCAGCTTAGGGACAGGCAATGAGCAGTTCTTC.

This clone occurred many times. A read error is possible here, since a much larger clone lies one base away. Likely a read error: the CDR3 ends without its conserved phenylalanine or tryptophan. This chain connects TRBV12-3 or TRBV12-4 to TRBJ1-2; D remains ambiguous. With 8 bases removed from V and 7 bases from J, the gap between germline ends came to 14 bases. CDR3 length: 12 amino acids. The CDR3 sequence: CASARSSLGYTL. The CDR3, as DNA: TGTGCCAGCGCCAGAAGTTCGCTTGGCTACACCCTC.

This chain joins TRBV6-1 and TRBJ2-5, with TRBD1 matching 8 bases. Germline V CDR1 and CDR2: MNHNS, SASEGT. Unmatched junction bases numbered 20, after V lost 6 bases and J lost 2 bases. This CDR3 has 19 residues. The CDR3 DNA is TGTGCCAGCAGACCCGGACAGGGCCACGGCGTAGGACTACAAGAGACCCAGTACTTC. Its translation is CASRPGQGHGVGLQETQYF.

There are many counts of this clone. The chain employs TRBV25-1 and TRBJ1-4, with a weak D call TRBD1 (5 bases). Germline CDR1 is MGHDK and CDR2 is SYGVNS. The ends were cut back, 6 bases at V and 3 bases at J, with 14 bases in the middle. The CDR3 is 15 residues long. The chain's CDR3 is CASSEDEGPNEKLFF. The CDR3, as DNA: TGTGCCAGCAGCGAAGATGAGGGACCTAATGAAAAACTGTTTTTT.

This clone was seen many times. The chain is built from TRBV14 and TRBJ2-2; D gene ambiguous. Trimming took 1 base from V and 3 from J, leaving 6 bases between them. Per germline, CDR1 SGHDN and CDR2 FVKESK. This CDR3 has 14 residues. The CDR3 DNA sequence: TGTGCCAGCAGCCAAGTTCGCGACACCGGGGAGCTGTTTTTT. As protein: CASSQVRDTGELFF.

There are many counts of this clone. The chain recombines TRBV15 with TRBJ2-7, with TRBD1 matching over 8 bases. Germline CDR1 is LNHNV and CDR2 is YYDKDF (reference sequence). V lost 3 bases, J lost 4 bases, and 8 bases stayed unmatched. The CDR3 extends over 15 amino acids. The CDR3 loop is CATSSQRTGSYEQYF. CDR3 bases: TGTGCCACCAGCAGTCAACGGACAGGGTCGTACGAGCAGTACTTC.

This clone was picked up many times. The CDR3, as DNA: TGCAGCGTTGCTTCGACAGGGAAGGGAAACACCATATATTTT. It specifies CSVASTGKGNTIYF. The genes are TRBV29-1 and TRBJ1-3, with TRBD1 identical over 7 bases. Germline loops: CDR1 SQVTM, CDR2 ANQGSEA. The V and J ends lost 4 bases and 4 bases, in that order; junction bases with no gene match: 7. This CDR3 is 14 amino acids long. Complete variable domain (other parts from reference TRBV29-1 and TRBJ1-3): SAVISQKPSRDICQRGTSLTIQCQVDSQVTMMFWYRQQPGQSLTLIATANQGSEATYESGFVIDKFPISRPNLTFSTLTVSNMSPEDSSIYLCSVASTGKGNTIYFGEGSWLTVV.

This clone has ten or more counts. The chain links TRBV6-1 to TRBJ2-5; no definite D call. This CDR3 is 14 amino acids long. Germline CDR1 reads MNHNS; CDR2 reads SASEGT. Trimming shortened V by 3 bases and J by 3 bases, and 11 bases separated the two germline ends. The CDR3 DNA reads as TGTGCCAGCAGTGAGATTCCTAAAAAAGAGACCCAGTACTTC. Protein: CASSEIPKKETQYF.